This T cell receptor (beta chain) emerged from a study of cytomegalovirus exposure and HLA in healthy donors. Overall study: Later analysis reported that the approximately 120 validation repertoires shared the platform of the roughly 710 first-cohort repertoires. General study findings and limits: In a later analysis, first-cohort TCR clusters were found to tend to co-occur in the approximately 120 validation repertoires. Associated with cytomegalovirus, according to the listing, were 150 to 200 TCR beta chains. Reported results showed that the classifier diagnosed cytomegalovirus status with high specificity and sensitivity.

As concerns this clone: No antigen is known for it.

Data came from immunoSEQ multiplex PCR; TCRdb stores just in-frame clones and leaves some out. The data show approximately 100,000 clones, about 94% seen once. Germline-derived CDR1 and CDR2 are MNHNY and SVGAGI (reference sequence). The CDR3 totals 16 residues. V lost 5 bases, J lost 3 bases, and 12 bases stayed unmatched. The sequenced sample was PBMCs. The rearrangement uses TRBV6-6 and TRBJ1-2, with 7 bases that match TRBD1. The TCR originated in a woman in her thirties in good health and CMV-seropositive. The CDR3 sequence: CASSPLGQVLDYGYTF. The CDR3 nucleotides read TGTGCCAGCAGTCCCCTTGGACAGGTTTTGGACTATGGCTACACCTTC.